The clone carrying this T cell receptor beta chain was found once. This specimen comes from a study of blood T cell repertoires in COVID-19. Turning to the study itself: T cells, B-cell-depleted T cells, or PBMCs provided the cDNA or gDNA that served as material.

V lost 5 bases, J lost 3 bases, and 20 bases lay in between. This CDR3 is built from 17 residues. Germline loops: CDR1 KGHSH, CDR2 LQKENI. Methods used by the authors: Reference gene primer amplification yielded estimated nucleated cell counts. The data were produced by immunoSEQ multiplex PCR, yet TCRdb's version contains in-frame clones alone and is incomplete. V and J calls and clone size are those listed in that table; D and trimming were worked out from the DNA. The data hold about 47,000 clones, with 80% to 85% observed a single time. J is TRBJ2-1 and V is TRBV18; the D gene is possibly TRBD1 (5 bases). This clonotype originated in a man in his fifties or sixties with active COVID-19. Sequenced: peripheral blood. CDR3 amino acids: CASSNKAGAGNYNEQFF. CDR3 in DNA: TGTGCCAGCTCAAATAAAGCCGGAGCAGGGAACTACAATGAGCAGTTCTTC.